This TCR beta chain comes out of a study of T cell responses to AZD1222 COVID-19 vaccine. The study's findings and limits: Seropositive at baseline were only a handful of AZD1222 recipients. Spike-specific TCR breadth and depth both grew after two AZD1222 doses. Nearly half of spike-specific TCRs reportedly target variant regions that are unmutated in the B.1.351 and B.1.1.7 variants. No day 14 peak samples; only post-peak repertoires were characterized.

CDR1 and CDR2 (germline): SNHLY, FYNNEI. The germline V and J ends were trimmed by 7 bases and 4 bases, with 14 bases remaining between them. This CDR3 region has 14 residues. The data were produced by immunoSEQ multiplex PCR, yet TCRdb's version contains in-frame clones alone and is incomplete. The data show around 140,000 clones, with nearly 90% seen just once and 4.5% to 6% held by the top ten. On this clone itself: Its antigen remains unknown.

Source: peripheral blood, taken on day 0 of AZD1222 vaccination. J is TRBJ1-5 and V is TRBV2; the D gene is possibly TRBD1 (6 bases). The sequence came from an adult in good health. In DNA, the CDR3 is TGTGCCAGCACTTTGAAGGGGGGAAATCAGCCCCAGCATTTT. Translation gives CASTLKGGNQPQHF.